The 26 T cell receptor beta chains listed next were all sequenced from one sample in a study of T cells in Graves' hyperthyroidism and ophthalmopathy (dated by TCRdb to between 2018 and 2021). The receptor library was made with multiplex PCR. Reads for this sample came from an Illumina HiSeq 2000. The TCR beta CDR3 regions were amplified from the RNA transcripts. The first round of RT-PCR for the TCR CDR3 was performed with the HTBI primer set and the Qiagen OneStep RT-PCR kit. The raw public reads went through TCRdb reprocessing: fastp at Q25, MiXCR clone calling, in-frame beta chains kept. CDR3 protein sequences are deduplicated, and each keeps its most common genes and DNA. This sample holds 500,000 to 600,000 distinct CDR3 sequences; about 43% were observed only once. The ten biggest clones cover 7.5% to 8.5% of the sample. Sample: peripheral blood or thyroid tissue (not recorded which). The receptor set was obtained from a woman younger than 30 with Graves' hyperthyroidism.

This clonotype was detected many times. CDR3 loop: CASSLFGTGAEQYF. The CDR3 bases are TGTGCCAGCAGCTTATTCGGGACAGGCGCCGAGCAGTACTTC. The chain is built from TRBV7-2 and TRBJ2-7; TRBD1 aligns across 8 bases. V dropped 2 bases and J dropped 6; count of bases not matched to a gene: 6. Germline V lookup: CDR1 SGHTA, CDR2 FQGNSA. This CDR3 has 14 amino acids.

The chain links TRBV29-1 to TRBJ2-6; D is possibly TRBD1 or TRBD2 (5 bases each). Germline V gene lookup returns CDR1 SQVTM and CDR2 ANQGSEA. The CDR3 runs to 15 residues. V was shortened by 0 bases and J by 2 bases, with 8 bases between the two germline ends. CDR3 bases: TGCAGCGTTGAAGACCGGGGCCCTGGGGCCAACGTCCTGACTTTC. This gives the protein CSVEDRGPGANVLTF.

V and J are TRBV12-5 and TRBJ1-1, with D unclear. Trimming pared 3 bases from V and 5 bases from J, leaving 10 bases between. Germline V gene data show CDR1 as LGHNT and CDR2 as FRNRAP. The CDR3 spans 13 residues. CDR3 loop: CASGFSLRTEAFF. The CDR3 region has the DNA TGTGCTAGTGGTTTTTCTTTGAGGACTGAAGCTTTCTTT.

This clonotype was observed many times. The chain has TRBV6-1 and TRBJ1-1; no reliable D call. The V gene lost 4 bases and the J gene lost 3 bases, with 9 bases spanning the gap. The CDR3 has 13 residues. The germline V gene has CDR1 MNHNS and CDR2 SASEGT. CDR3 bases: TGTGCCAGCAGTGGTACCCGGGACACTGAAGCTTTCTTT. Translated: CASSGTRDTEAFF.

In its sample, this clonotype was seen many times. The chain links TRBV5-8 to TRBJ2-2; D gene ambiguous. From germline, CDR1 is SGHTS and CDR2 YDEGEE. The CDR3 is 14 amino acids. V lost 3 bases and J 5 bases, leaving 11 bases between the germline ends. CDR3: CASSSVPQTGELFF. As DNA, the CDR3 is TGTGCCAGCAGCTCCGTCCCCCAGACCGGGGAGCTGTTTTTT.

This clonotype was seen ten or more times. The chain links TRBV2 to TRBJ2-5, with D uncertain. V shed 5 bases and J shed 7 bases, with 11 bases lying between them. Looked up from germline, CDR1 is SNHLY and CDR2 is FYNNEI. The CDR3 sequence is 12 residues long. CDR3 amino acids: CASSKTSGTQYF. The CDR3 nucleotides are TGTGCCAGCAGTAAGACTTCGGGGACCCAGTACTTC.

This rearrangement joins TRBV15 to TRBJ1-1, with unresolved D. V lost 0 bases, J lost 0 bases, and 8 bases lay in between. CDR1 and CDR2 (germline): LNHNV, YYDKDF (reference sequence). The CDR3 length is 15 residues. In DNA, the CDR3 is TGTGCCACCAGCAGAGAAGTAGGGATGAACACTGAAGCTTTCTTT. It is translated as CATSREVGMNTEAFF.

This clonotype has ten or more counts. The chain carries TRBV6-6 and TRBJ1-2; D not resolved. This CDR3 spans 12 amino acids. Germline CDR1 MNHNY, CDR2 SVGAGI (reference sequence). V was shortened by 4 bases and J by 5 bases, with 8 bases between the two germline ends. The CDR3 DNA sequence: TGTGCCAGCAGTTCTATAGGGTATGGCTACACCTTC. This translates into CASSSIGYGYTF.

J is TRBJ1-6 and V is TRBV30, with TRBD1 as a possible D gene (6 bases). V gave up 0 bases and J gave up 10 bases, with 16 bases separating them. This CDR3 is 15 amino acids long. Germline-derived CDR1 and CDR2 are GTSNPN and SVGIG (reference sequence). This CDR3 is CAWSVHQGRGSPLHF. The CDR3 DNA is TGTGCCTGGAGTGTACATCAGGGCAGGGGATCACCCCTCCACTTT.

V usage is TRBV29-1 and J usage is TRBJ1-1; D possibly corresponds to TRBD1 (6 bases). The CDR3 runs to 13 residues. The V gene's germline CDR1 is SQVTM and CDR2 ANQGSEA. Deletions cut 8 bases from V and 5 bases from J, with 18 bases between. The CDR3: CSRPQGGWTEAFF. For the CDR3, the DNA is TGCAGCCGTCCACAGGGAGGATGGACTGAAGCTTTCTTT.

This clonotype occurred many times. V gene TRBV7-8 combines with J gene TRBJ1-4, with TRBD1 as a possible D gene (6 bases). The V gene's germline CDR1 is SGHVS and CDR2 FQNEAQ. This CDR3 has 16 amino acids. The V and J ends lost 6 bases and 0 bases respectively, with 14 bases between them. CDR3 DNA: TGTGCCAGCAGACCCACAGGGAGAACAACTAATGAAAAACTGTTTTTT. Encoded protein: CASRPTGRTTNEKLFF.

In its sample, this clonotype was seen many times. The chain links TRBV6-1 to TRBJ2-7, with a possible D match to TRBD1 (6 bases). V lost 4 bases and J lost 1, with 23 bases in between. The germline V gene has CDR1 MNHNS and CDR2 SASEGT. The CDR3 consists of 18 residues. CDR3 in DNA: TGTGCCAGCAGTGGGACAGCGACCTGGCTAACTGTGTCCTACGAGCAGTACTTC. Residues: CASSGTATWLTVSYEQYF.

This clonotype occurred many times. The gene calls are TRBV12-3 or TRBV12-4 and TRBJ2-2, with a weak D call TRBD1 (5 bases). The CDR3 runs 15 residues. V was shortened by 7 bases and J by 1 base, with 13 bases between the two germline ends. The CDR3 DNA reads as TGTGCCAGCATCCTAGGACACTGGAACACCGGGGAGCTGTTTTTT. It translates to CASILGHWNTGELFF.

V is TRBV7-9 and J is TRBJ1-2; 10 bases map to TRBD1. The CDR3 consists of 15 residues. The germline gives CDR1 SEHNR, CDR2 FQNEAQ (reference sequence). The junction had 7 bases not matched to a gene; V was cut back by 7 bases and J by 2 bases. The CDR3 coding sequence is TGTGCCAGCAACCCCGGGACAGGGGCCAACTATGGCTACACCTTC. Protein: CASNPGTGANYGYTF.

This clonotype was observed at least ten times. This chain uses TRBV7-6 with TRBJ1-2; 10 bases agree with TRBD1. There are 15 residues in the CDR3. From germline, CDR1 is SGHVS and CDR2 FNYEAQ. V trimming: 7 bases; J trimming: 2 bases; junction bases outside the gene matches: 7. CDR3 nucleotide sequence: TGTGCCAGCACCCGAGGGGGACAGGGGAACTATGGCTACACCTTC. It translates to CASTRGGQGNYGYTF.

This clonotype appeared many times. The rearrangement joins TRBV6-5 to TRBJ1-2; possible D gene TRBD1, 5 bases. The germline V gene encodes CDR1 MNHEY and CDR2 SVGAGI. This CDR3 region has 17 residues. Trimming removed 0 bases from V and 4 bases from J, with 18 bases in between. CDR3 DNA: TGTGCCAGCAGTTACTCGAGGGGCACAGGAGGGCTCTATGGCTACACCTTC. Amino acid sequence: CASSYSRGTGGLYGYTF.

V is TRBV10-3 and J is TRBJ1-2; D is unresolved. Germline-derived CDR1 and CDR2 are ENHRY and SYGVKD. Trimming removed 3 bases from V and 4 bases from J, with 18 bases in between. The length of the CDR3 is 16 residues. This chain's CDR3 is CAISDIMGSGRYGYTF. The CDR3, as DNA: TGTGCCATCAGTGATATAATGGGGTCCGGTCGCTATGGCTACACCTTC.

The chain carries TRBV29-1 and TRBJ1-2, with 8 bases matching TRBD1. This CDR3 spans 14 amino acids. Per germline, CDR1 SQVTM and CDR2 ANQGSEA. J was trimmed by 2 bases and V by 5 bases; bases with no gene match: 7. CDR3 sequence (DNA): TGCAGCGTTCGGACAGGGAGAGGAAACTATGGCTACACCTTC. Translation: CSVRTGRGNYGYTF.

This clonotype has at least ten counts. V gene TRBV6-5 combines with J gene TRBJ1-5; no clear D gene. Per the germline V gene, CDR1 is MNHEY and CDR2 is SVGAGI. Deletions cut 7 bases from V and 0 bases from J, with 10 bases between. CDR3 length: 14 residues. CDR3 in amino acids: CASKDGNSNQPQHF. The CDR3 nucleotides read TGTGCCAGCAAAGACGGGAATAGCAATCAGCCCCAGCATTTT.

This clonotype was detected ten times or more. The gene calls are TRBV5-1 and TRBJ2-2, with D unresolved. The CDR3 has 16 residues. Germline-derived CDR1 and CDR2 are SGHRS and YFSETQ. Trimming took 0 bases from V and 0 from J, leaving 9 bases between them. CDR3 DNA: TGCGCCAGCAGCTTGGCTGGGCACGCGAACACCGGGGAGCTGTTTTTT. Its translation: CASSLAGHANTGELFF. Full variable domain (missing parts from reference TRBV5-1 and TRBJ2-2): KAGVTQTPRYLIKTRGQQVTLSCSPISGHRSVSWYQQTPGQGLQFLFEYFSETQRNKGNFPGRFSGRQFSNSRSEMNVSTLELGDSALYLCASSLAGHANTGELFFGEGSRLTVL.

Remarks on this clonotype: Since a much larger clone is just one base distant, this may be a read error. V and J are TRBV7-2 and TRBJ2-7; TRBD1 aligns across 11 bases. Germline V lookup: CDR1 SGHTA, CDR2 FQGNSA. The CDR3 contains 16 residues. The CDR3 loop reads CASSEEGTGGSYEQNF. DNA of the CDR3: TGTGCCAGCAGTGAAGAGGGGACAGGGGGGTCCTACGAGCAGAACTTC.

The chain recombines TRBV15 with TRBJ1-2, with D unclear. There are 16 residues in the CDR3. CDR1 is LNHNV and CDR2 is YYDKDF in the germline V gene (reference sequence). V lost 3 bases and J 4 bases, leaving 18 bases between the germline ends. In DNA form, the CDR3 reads TGTGCCACCAGCAGCCAAGATGCGGGAATCTCCTATGGCTACACCTTC. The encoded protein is CATSSQDAGISYGYTF.

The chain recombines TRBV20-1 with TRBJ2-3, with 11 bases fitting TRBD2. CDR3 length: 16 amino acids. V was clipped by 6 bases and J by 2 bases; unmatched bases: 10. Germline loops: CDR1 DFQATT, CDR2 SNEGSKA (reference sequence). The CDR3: CSAKTGLAVYTDTQYF. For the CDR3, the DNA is TGCAGTGCCAAGACGGGACTAGCGGTTTACACAGATACGCAGTATTTT.

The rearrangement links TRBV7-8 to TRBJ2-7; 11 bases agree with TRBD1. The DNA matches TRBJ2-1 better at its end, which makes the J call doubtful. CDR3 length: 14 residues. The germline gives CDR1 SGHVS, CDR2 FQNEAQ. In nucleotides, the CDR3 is TGTGCCAGCAGCTTTTGGGACAGGGGGAATGAGCAGTTCTTC. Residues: CASSFWDRGNEQFF.

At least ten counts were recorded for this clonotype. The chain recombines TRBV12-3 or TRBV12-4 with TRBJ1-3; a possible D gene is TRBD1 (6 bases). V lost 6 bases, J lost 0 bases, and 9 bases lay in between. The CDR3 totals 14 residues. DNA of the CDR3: TGTGCCAGCAGACTACAGGGCTCTGGAAACACCATATATTTT. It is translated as CASRLQGSGNTIYF.

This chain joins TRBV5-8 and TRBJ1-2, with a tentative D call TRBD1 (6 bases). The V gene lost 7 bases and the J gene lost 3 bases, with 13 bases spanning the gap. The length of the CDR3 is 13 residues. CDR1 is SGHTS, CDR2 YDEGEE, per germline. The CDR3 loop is CASCGGADYGYTF. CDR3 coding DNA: TGTGCCAGCTGCGGGGGGGCAGACTATGGCTACACCTTC.